A selection of T cell receptor beta chains follows, all from one sample in a study of blood T cell repertoires in COVID-19. Sequencing used immunoSEQ multiplex PCR; TCRdb keeps in-frame clones, though not all of them. This table holds about 170,000 clones, approximately 86% found once. The sequenced material came from peripheral blood. Receptors were obtained from a man aged 70-80 years with acute or convalescent COVID-19. Each CDR3 is given with its conserved first and last residue. Fields, in order: J gene, D gene, V gene, clone size, CDR3 protein, CDR3 DNA. The D gene is left open where the match is weak. The size field is filled for only some rows; it gives once, few, many or a size class.

j_call: TRBJ2-3
d_call: TRBD2
v_call: TRBV5-1
clone_size: .
cdr3_aa: CASEAGGTDTQYF
cdr3_nt: TGCGCCAGCGAAGCGGGAGGCACAGATACGCAGTATTTT

j_call: TRBJ2-5
d_call: TRBD1
v_call: TRBV28
clone_size: .
cdr3_aa: CASSPRDRGPLVEGETQYF
cdr3_nt: TGTGCCAGCAGTCCTAGGGACAGGGGGCCCCTTGTAGAGGGTGAGACCCAGTACTTC

j_call: TRBJ2-6
d_call: .
v_call: TRBV10-3
clone_size: .
cdr3_aa: CAIRADRALISGANVLTF
cdr3_nt: TGTGCCATCAGGGCGGACAGAGCTCTTATCTCTGGGGCCAACGTCCTGACTTTC

j_call: TRBJ1-1
d_call: .
v_call: TRBV4-2
clone_size: .
cdr3_aa: CASSQDPGPGLDTEAFF
cdr3_nt: TGTGCCAGCAGCCAAGACCCAGGGCCGGGTCTCGACACTGAAGCTTTCTTT

j_call: TRBJ2-3
d_call: TRBD2
v_call: TRBV5-4
clone_size: .
cdr3_aa: CASTLSGLASDTQYF
cdr3_nt: TGTGCCAGCACCCTCTCGGGACTAGCATCCGATACGCAGTATTTT

j_call: TRBJ2-1
d_call: TRBD1
v_call: TRBV5-4
clone_size: .
cdr3_aa: CASSPRTGESYNEQFF
cdr3_nt: TGTGCCAGCAGCCCGAGGACAGGCGAGTCCTACAATGAGCAGTTCTTC

j_call: TRBJ2-1
d_call: TRBD1
v_call: TRBV18
clone_size: .
cdr3_aa: CASSLGQGWEQFF
cdr3_nt: TGTGCCAGCTCACTAGGACAGGGCTGGGAGCAGTTCTTC

j_call: TRBJ1-2
d_call: .
v_call: TRBV6-5
clone_size: .
cdr3_aa: CASSLGFGNYGYTF
cdr3_nt: TGTGCCAGCAGTCTCGGGTTCGGGAACTATGGCTACACCTTC

j_call: TRBJ1-2
d_call: .
v_call: TRBV28
clone_size: once
cdr3_aa: CASSLRVLGGYTF
cdr3_nt: TGTGCCAGCAGCCTCAGGGTTCTGGGTGGCTACACCTTC

j_call: TRBJ2-5
d_call: .
v_call: TRBV5-5
clone_size: .
cdr3_aa: CASSLGLNSAGLGETQYF
cdr3_nt: TGTGCCAGCAGCTTGGGCCTCAATTCGGCCGGACTCGGGGAGACCCAGTACTTC

j_call: TRBJ1-2
d_call: .
v_call: TRBV25-1
clone_size: .
cdr3_aa: CASSENLLYGYTF
cdr3_nt: TGTGCCAGCAGTGAAAATCTACTCTATGGCTACACCTTC

j_call: TRBJ1-5
d_call: .
v_call: TRBV6-5
clone_size: .
cdr3_aa: CASSYPGGNQPQHF
cdr3_nt: TGTGCCAGCAGTTACCCCGGCGGTAATCAGCCCCAGCATTTT

j_call: TRBJ2-7
d_call: .
v_call: TRBV30
clone_size: .
cdr3_aa: CACLRDAYEQYF
cdr3_nt: TGTGCCTGCCTTCGGGATGCCTACGAGCAGTACTTC

j_call: TRBJ2-7
d_call: .
v_call: TRBV20-1
clone_size: .
cdr3_aa: CSASGLAYEQYF
cdr3_nt: TGCAGTGCTAGTGGGCTGGCCTACGAGCAGTACTTC

j_call: TRBJ1-2
d_call: TRBD1
v_call: TRBV15
clone_size: .
cdr3_aa: CATSTSAGRGRINYGYTF
cdr3_nt: TGTGCCACCAGCACCTCGGCGGGCAGGGGGAGAATTAACTATGGCTACACCTTC

j_call: TRBJ1-4
d_call: .
v_call: TRBV15
clone_size: .
cdr3_aa: CATGPGEDPNEKLFF
cdr3_nt: TGTGCCACTGGCCCGGGGGAGGACCCTAATGAAAAACTGTTTTTT

j_call: TRBJ1-2
d_call: .
v_call: TRBV5-1
clone_size: .
cdr3_aa: CASSLGQGGGYTF
cdr3_nt: TGCGCCAGCAGCTTGGGTCAGGGCGGTGGCTACACCTTC

j_call: TRBJ1-1
d_call: .
v_call: TRBV28
clone_size: .
cdr3_aa: CAGMGRYSEAFF
cdr3_nt: TGCGCCGGTATGGGCAGGTACTCTGAAGCTTTCTTT

j_call: TRBJ2-7
d_call: TRBD1
v_call: TRBV20-1
clone_size: .
cdr3_aa: CSASDRGNEQYF
cdr3_nt: TGCAGTGCTAGTGACAGGGGCAACGAGCAGTACTTC

j_call: TRBJ2-2
d_call: .
v_call: TRBV12-2
clone_size: .
cdr3_aa: CASRSLGLAGGRHTGELFF
cdr3_nt: TGTGCAAGTCGCTCCCTCGGGCTAGCGGGGGGGAGACACACCGGGGAGCTGTTTTTT

j_call: TRBJ1-6
d_call: TRBD1
v_call: TRBV23-1
clone_size: few
cdr3_aa: CASSQAPGQGVDSPLHF
cdr3_nt: TGCGCCAGCAGTCAGGCACCGGGACAGGGGGTGGACTCACCCCTCCACTTT

j_call: TRBJ2-3
d_call: .
v_call: TRBV3-1/TRBV3-2
clone_size: .
cdr3_aa: CASSPSGTDTQYF
cdr3_nt: TGTGCCAGCAGCCCTAGCGGCACAGATACGCAGTATTTT

j_call: TRBJ2-7
d_call: .
v_call: TRBV5-4
clone_size: .
cdr3_aa: CASSATGGRDEQYF
cdr3_nt: TGTGCCAGCAGCGCCACAGGAGGGCGGGACGAGCAGTACTTC